This entry lists 27 T cell receptor beta chains sequenced from one sample in a study of human T cells and chemical hapten exposure. Time point in this sample: patch test 2, 6 weeks after DPC sensitization. Treatment of the sample: therapeutic diphenylcyclopropenone sensitization with weekly scalp DPC. TCRdb used MiXCR to reprocess the RACE reads, holding one entry per CDR3 protein. The sample carries about 140,000 distinct CDR3 sequences, 10% to 15% recorded once. The material sequenced was whole blood, taken in connection with sensitization to the hapten diphenylcyclopropenone (DPC). The source of these receptors is a woman in her fifties or sixties with alopecia areata. Some clones in this sample may be carry-over from other donors' samples.

The chain combines TRBV3-1 with TRBJ2-1; D perhaps matches TRBD2 (6 bases). The germline V and J ends were trimmed by 4 bases and 5 bases, with 12 bases remaining between them. The CDR3 totals 14 residues. In germline, CDR1 is LGHDT, CDR2 YNNKEL (reference sequence). The CDR3 DNA reads as TGTGCCAGCAGCCGTGGACTACCTAACAATGAGCAGTTCTTC. Residues: CASSRGLPNNEQFF.

This clonotype was detected many times. The chain carries TRBV12-3 or TRBV12-4 and TRBJ2-1; 16 bases line up with TRBD2. The CDR3 loop spans 15 amino acids. V was pared by 5 bases and J by 10 bases, with 5 bases of the junction left unmatched. The CDR3 DNA follows: TGTGCCAGCAGTCCCGGGACTAGCGGGAGGGCCGAGCAGTTCTTC. Protein sequence: CASSPGTSGRAEQFF.

This clonotype was detected ten times or more. This sequence joins TRBV12-3 or TRBV12-4 and TRBJ1-1, with unresolved D. V was cut by 1 base and J by 3 bases, with 0 bases left in between. CDR3 length equals 11 residues. This CDR3 is CASSLDTEAFF. For the CDR3, the DNA is TGTGCCAGCAGTTTAGACACTGAAGCTTTCTTT.

This clonotype occurred many times. The chain employs TRBV20-1 and TRBJ2-3; D gene unclear. Germline assignment: CDR1 DFQATT and CDR2 SNEGSKA (reference sequence). The ends were cut back, 5 bases at V and 6 bases at J, with 18 bases in the middle. The CDR3 covers 14 residues. The DNA of the CDR3 is TGCAGTGCTCCACCAGGTTCCGCGGTGGATACGCAGTATTTT. It encodes CSAPPGSAVDTQYF.

This chain connects TRBV7-2 to TRBJ1-5; D unresolved. The germline CDR1 and CDR2 sequences are SGHTA and FQGNSA. Trimming left V 1 base short and J 9 bases short, with 10 bases between. This CDR3 region has 13 residues. The CDR3 protein is CASSLDGRTPQHF. In DNA, the CDR3 is TGTGCCAGCAGCTTAGATGGCCGGACGCCCCAGCATTTT.

This sequence joins TRBV15 and TRBJ2-1; D remains ambiguous. Trimming stripped 0 bases from V and 9 bases from J, with 12 bases between. This CDR3 spans 14 amino acids. CDR1 and CDR2 (germline): LNHNV, YYDKDF (reference sequence). The CDR3 is CATSRDNPEGEQFF. CDR3 nucleotide sequence: TGTGCCACCAGCAGAGATAACCCAGAAGGTGAGCAGTTCTTC.

V is TRBV6-5 and J is TRBJ2-4, with D tentatively TRBD2 (6 bases). The CDR3 length is 16 residues. The V gene lost 0 bases and the J gene lost 8 bases, with 17 bases spanning the gap. Per the germline V gene, CDR1 is MNHEY and CDR2 is SVGAGI. The CDR3 DNA sequence: TGTGCCAGCAGTTACTCCTTTAGCGGAATTAGGGACATTCAGTACTTC. Amino acid sequence: CASSYSFSGIRDIQYF.

The rearrangement links TRBV4-3 to TRBJ2-1; a possible D gene is TRBD1 (6 bases). CDR1 and CDR2 from the germline V gene are LGHNA and YSLEER. The V end lost 0 bases, the J end lost 8 bases, and 14 bases lay between the germline ends. CDR3 length: 15 amino acids. The CDR3 sequence: CASSQDCNRADEQFF. The CDR3 DNA follows: TGCGCCAGCAGCCAAGATTGCAACAGGGCGGATGAGCAGTTCTTC.

This clonotype was seen more than once but under ten times. The rearrangement uses TRBV6-5 and TRBJ2-7; 8 bases are a match to TRBD1. V dropped 5 bases and J dropped 3; count of bases not matched to a gene: 9. Germline lookup yields CDR1 MNHEY and CDR2 SVGAGI. This CDR3 spans 15 amino acids. The CDR3 nucleotides read TGTGCCAGCAGTGAGAACTCGGGGACAGGCTACGAGCAGTACTTC. This gives the protein CASSENSGTGYEQYF.

This clonotype was observed a few times. V and J are TRBV27 and TRBJ2-1; TRBD2 aligns across 11 bases. The CDR3 has 19 residues. V lost 8 bases, J lost 7 bases, and 22 bases stayed unmatched. CDR1 and CDR2 from the germline V gene are MNHEY and SMNVEV (reference sequence). The DNA of the CDR3 is TGTGCCAGCCGCTATTTTGGGGTCACCGGGACTAGCGGACCTAATGAGCAGTTCTTC. Amino acids: CASRYFGVTGTSGPNEQFF.

This clonotype was recorded at least ten times. The V and J genes are TRBV3-1 and TRBJ2-1; 10 bases are a match to TRBD2. V lost 5 bases and J lost 8; bases outside the gene matches: 9. Germline CDR1 reads LGHDT; CDR2 reads YNNKEL (reference sequence). The CDR3 consists of 15 residues. DNA for the CDR3: TGTGCCAGCAGCTTCCTCGGACTAGCGGTCGATGAGCAGTTCTTC. Translating it yields CASSFLGLAVDEQFF.

This clonotype appeared a few times. The chain links TRBV5-1 to TRBJ2-7; D unclear. Per germline, CDR1 SGHRS and CDR2 YFSETQ. Trimming took off 2 bases at V and 2 bases at J, with 11 bases between the two ends. This CDR3 region has 14 residues. In DNA form, the CDR3 reads TGCGCCAGCAGCTTAGGTGGCTTAACCTACGAGCAGTACTTC. This codes for CASSLGGLTYEQYF.

CDR3 loop: CATRDREGQPQHF. CDR3 bases: TGTGCCACCCGGGACAGGGAAGGACAGCCCCAGCATTTT. This chain connects TRBV27 to TRBJ1-5, with 9 bases fitting TRBD1. Germline trimming cut 10 bases from V and 7 bases from J; bases unmatched to any gene: 8. CDR1 is MNHEY and CDR2 is SMNVEV in the germline V gene (reference sequence). The CDR3 covers 13 residues.

This clonotype was seen repeatedly, ten times or more. J is TRBJ2-7 and V is TRBV11-2; TRBD1 matches at 8 bases. The germline V gene has CDR1 SGHAT and CDR2 FQNNGV. V gave up 5 bases and J gave up 3 bases; unmatched junction bases: 3. The CDR3 runs 13 residues. DNA of the CDR3: TGTGCCAGCAGCACCGGACAGGGCTACGAGCAGTACTTC. Its protein is CASSTGQGYEQYF. The full variable domain, its missing parts supplied by reference TRBV11-2 and TRBJ2-7, is EAGVAQSPRYKIIEKRQSVAFWCNPISGHATLYWYQQILGQGPKLLIQFQNNGVVDDSQLPKDRFSAERLKGVDSTLKIQPAKLEDSAVYLCASSTGQGYEQYFGPGTRLTVT.

The table lists this clonotype with a few counts. A junction boundary mismatches the germline segment, possibly from a read error. The rearrangement joins TRBV7-3 to TRBJ2-2; D is perhaps TRBD2 (5 bases). The CDR3 is 16 amino acids. The germline V gene encodes CDR1 SGHTA and CDR2 FQGTGA. The CDR3 region is CVSSSISGQNTGELFF. The CDR3 DNA sequence: TGTGTCAGCAGCTCCATCAGCGGTCAGAACACCGGGGAGCTGTTTTTT.

This clonotype was detected only a few times. The CDR3 DNA reads as TGCAGTGCTAGGCTGACGGACTCCTACGAGCAGTACTTC. Translation: CSARLTDSYEQYF. The chain uses TRBV20-1 and TRBJ2-7; D not resolved. Trimming pared 3 bases from V and 0 bases from J, leaving 9 bases between. The CDR3 covers 13 residues. Germline assignment: CDR1 DFQATT and CDR2 SNEGSKA (reference sequence).

The V call is TRBV12-3 or TRBV12-4, the J call TRBJ2-7, with D possibly being TRBD2 (5 bases). The CDR3 has 12 amino acids. V lost 4 bases and J 7 bases, leaving 11 bases between the germline ends. The CDR3 spells CASSSGDREQYF. The CDR3 DNA sequence: TGTGCCAGCAGTTCCGGGGATCGTGAGCAGTACTTC.

On this clonotype itself: Just one base apart from a much larger clone, this may be a read error. The chain combines TRBV11-1 with TRBJ2-1; D unresolved. Germline V lookup: CDR1 SGHAT, CDR2 FQDESV (reference sequence). V was trimmed by 7 bases and J by 2 bases, leaving 12 bases between them. The CDR3 is 14 residues long. CDR3 loop: CASINSYAYNEQFF. The DNA for the CDR3 is TGTGCCAGCATTAACAGCTATGCCTACAATGAGCAGTTCTTC. The full variable domain, in which reference TRBV11-1 and TRBJ2-1 provide the parts outside the CDR3, is EAEVAQSPRYKITEKSQAVAFWCDPISGHATLYWYRQILGQGPELLVQFQDESVVDDSQLPKDRFSAERLKGVDSTLKIQPAELGDSAMYLCASINSYAYNEQFFGPGTRLTVL.

The table lists this clonotype with a few counts. The rearrangement uses TRBV10-3 and TRBJ2-7, with TRBD1 matching 10 bases. The germline V gene encodes CDR1 ENHRY and CDR2 SYGVKD. The trim removed 2 bases at V and 5 bases at J, leaving 6 bases unmatched. This CDR3 is built from 15 residues. The CDR3 nucleotides read TGTGCCATCAGTGAGGCCCGGGACAGGGGTAACGAGCAGTACTTC. This encodes CAISEARDRGNEQYF.

The chain links TRBV19 to TRBJ1-3; possible D gene TRBD1, 6 bases. The CDR3 spans 16 residues. Trimming pared 5 bases from V and 0 bases from J, leaving 14 bases between. In germline, CDR1 is LNHDA, CDR2 SQIVND (reference sequence). CDR3 in amino acids: CASSPLRGPSGNTIYF. DNA of the CDR3: TGTGCCAGTAGTCCCTTGCGGGGGCCCTCTGGAAACACCATATATTTT. Filled out from reference TRBV19 and TRBJ1-3, the complete variable domain reads DGGITQSPKYLFRKEGQNVTLSCEQNLNHDAMYWYRQDPGQGLRLIYYSQIVNDFQKGDIAEGYSVSREKKESFPLTVTSAQKNPTAFYLCASSPLRGPSGNTIYFGEGSWLTVV.

Only a few counts were recorded for this clonotype. The CDR3 nucleotides read TGTGCCAGCAGCAAAGCGAAGAAGGAAGGAGAGACCCAGTACTTC. It encodes CASSKAKKEGETQYF. The V and J genes are TRBV21-1 and TRBJ2-5. TRBV21-1 represents a pseudogene. This CDR3 region has 15 residues.

This clonotype was detected a few times. The chain recombines TRBV7-6 with TRBJ2-1; D might be TRBD2 (5 bases). Germline CDR1 reads SGHVS; CDR2 reads FNYEAQ. V was cut by 0 bases and J by 10 bases, with 13 bases left in between. The CDR3 runs 14 residues. This CDR3 is CASSLALSGREQFF. In DNA, the CDR3 is TGTGCCAGCAGCTTAGCGCTAAGCGGTCGGGAGCAGTTCTTC. Full variable domain (remainder filled in from reference TRBV7-6 and TRBJ2-1): GAGVSQSPRYKVTKRGQDVALRCDPISGHVSLYWYRQALGQGPEFLTYFNYEAQQDKSGLPNDRFSAERPEGSISTLTIQRTEQRDSAMYRCASSLALSGREQFFGPGTRLTVL.

The chain couples TRBV28 to TRBJ2-5; 8 bases line up with TRBD1. CDR1 and CDR2 from the germline V gene are MDHEN and SYDVKM. Trimming took 1 base from V and 6 from J; bases not matched to a gene: 7. There are 15 residues in the CDR3. CDR3 in amino acids: CASSLLDREVKTQYF. The CDR3 DNA reads TGTGCCAGCAGTTTATTGGACAGGGAGGTGAAGACCCAGTACTTC.

This rearrangement joins TRBV18 to TRBJ2-2, with D uncertain. In germline, CDR1 is KGHSH, CDR2 LQKENI. This CDR3 has 16 amino acids. The V end was cut by 1 base, the J end by 3 bases, with 12 bases between. In DNA form, the CDR3 reads TGTGCCAGCTCACCACGGCCGGGCGGCGACACCGGGGAGCTGTTTTTT. Its protein product is CASSPRPGGDTGELFF.

The CDR3 spells CASSLASPGNTIYF. CDR3 coding DNA: TGTGCCAGCAGCTTAGCTAGTCCTGGAAACACCATATATTTT. The chain uses TRBV7-9 and TRBJ1-3, with unresolved D. This CDR3 has 14 residues. With 0 bases removed from V and 2 bases from J, the gap between germline ends came to 5 bases. Germline V lookup: CDR1 SEHNR, CDR2 FQNEAQ (reference sequence).

Here the CDR3 reads CASSFAREKSWTQYF. DNA of the CDR3: TGTGCCAGCAGTTTTGCTAGGGAGAAAAGTTGGACCCAGTACTTC. This sequence joins TRBV7-8 and TRBJ2-5; a weak D match, TRBD2 (5 bases). CDR1 and CDR2 from the germline V gene are SGHVS and FQNEAQ. V gave up 6 bases and J gave up 7 bases, with 21 bases separating them. The CDR3 consists of 15 residues.

This clonotype turned up a few times. The J gene is TRBJ2-1, the V gene TRBV6-1, with D uncertain. The CDR3 has 12 residues. Germline V lookup: CDR1 MNHNS, CDR2 SASEGT. The V and J ends lost 4 bases and 1 base respectively, with 2 bases between them. This chain's CDR3 is CASSGSYNEQFF. The DNA for the CDR3 is TGTGCCAGCAGTGGGTCCTACAATGAGCAGTTCTTC.